What follows is one T cell receptor beta chain and its context. From its re-call of the 5' RACE reads, TCRdb lists each CDR3 protein once, without DNA. This sample lists some 300,000 distinct CDR3 sequences; its ten largest clones have over 5.5%. The source of the sample is a study of monozygotic twins with inflammatory bowel disease. The CDR3 length is 16 residues. CDR1 and CDR2 from the germline V gene are SEHNR and FQNEAQ (reference sequence). The chain has TRBV7-9 and TRBJ2-7; no DNA is available, so the TRBD1 call from TCRdb remains unchecked. Material for sequencing was blood. The origin of this receptor is a human donor with ulcerative colitis or Crohn's disease, or a healthy co-twin of an affected twin (not recorded which). CDR3 in amino acids: CASSSRGRALSYEQYF.